Following are 11 T cell receptor beta chains from one sample sequenced in a study of control samples from healthy donors and cancer patients. Profiling relied on immunoSEQ multiplex PCR, and the TCRdb table lists in-frame clones only, not all of them. The data contain fewer than 250,000 clones, roughly nine tenths of them singletons. Sequencing was done on a sample of blood. The receptors were sampled from a man aged 25-45 years in good health.

V usage is TRBV6-5 and J usage is TRBJ2-7; D may be TRBD1 (6 bases). This CDR3 contains 13 residues. The germline V and J ends were trimmed by 8 bases and 0 bases, with 11 bases remaining between them. CDR1 and CDR2 from the germline V gene are MNHEY and SVGAGI. The CDR3 sequence: CASYTGSSYEQYF. CDR3 DNA sequence: TGTGCCAGCTACACAGGGAGCTCCTACGAGCAGTACTTC.

This sequence joins TRBV11-3 and TRBJ2-1, with D tentatively TRBD1 or TRBD2 (5 bases each). The CDR3 covers 14 residues. CDR1 and CDR2 (germline): SGHNT, YENEEA. Trimming took off 5 bases at V and 7 bases at J, with 15 bases between the two ends. CDR3 DNA: TGTGCCAGCAGCGGGACGTCGCAAGGAAATGAGCAGTTCTTC. This sequence encodes CASSGTSQGNEQFF.

The chain has TRBV5-1 and TRBJ2-2; D is unclear. This CDR3 is built from 15 residues. Per germline, CDR1 SGHRS and CDR2 YFSETQ. Trimming pared 4 bases from V and 7 bases from J, leaving 17 bases between. The CDR3 reads CASSDADPRIGELFF. Written as DNA, the CDR3 is TGCGCCAGCAGCGACGCGGACCCAAGAATCGGGGAGCTGTTTTTT.

The chain combines TRBV19 with TRBJ2-3, with D perhaps given as TRBD1 or TRBD2 (5 bases each). V lost 6 bases and J lost 0, with 13 bases in between. Germline CDR1 LNHDA, CDR2 SQIVND (reference sequence). The CDR3 sequence is 15 residues long. The CDR3 coding sequence is TGTGCCAGTAGGAGAGGGGCGACTAGCACAGATACGCAGTATTTT. Residues: CASRRGATSTDTQYF. The full variable domain, completed using reference TRBV19 and TRBJ2-3, is DGGITQSPKYLFRKEGQNVTLSCEQNLNHDAMYWYRQDPGQGLRLIYYSQIVNDFQKGDIAEGYSVSREKKESFPLTVTSAQKNPTAFYLCASRRGATSTDTQYFGPGTRLTVL.

The chain employs TRBV5-6 and TRBJ1-2, with unresolved D. Germline V gene data show CDR1 as SGHDT and CDR2 as YYEEEE. V gave up 1 base and J gave up 7 bases, with 11 bases separating them. The CDR3 spans 13 residues. The CDR3 DNA reads as TGTGCCAGCAGCTTGAAACAGAAGTCTGGCTACACCTTC. Translated, it gives CASSLKQKSGYTF. Supplemented by reference TRBV5-6 and TRBJ1-2, the full variable domain reads DAGVTQSPTHLIKTRGQQVTLRCSPKSGHDTVSWYQQALGQGPQFIFQYYEEEERQRGNFPDRFSGHQFPNYSSELNVNALLLGDSALYLCASSLKQKSGYTFGSGTRLTVV.

V usage is TRBV6-2 or TRBV6-3 and J usage is TRBJ1-6; 8 bases are shared with TRBD1. Trimming removed 4 bases from V and 10 bases from J; junction bases left unmatched: 9. The CDR3 sequence is 15 residues long. In germline, CDR1 is MNHEY, CDR2 SVGEGT. This CDR3 reads CASSSFGQGGSPLHF. CDR3 nucleotide sequence: TGTGCCAGCAGTTCCTTCGGACAGGGAGGATCACCCCTCCACTTT.

The chain carries TRBV6-5 and TRBJ2-7; D gene ambiguous. The V gene's germline CDR1 is MNHEY and CDR2 SVGAGI. V lost 0 bases, J lost 1 base, and 7 bases lay in between. CDR3 length: 14 residues. CDR3 coding DNA: TGTGCCAGCAGTTACTCGAGCAGTTCCTACGAGCAGTACTTC. It is translated as CASSYSSSSYEQYF.

The chain is built from TRBV3-1 (or the pseudogene TRBV3-2) and TRBJ1-5; the D is unclear. V was clipped by 1 base and J by 7 bases, with 5 bases between them. Germline V gene data show CDR1 as LGHDT and CDR2 as YNNKEL (reference sequence). The CDR3 extends over 12 amino acids. CDR3 sequence: CASSQGVQPQHF. CDR3 sequence (DNA): TGTGCCAGCAGCCAAGGGGTCCAGCCCCAGCATTTT.

V is TRBV9 and J is TRBJ2-7, with 7 positions matching TRBD1. The J segment lost 1 base and the V segment lost 4 bases, leaving 5 bases of the junction unmatched. The CDR3 is 14 amino acids. Germline CDR1 SGDLS, CDR2 YYNGEE. The DNA for the CDR3 is TGTGCCAGCAGCACCCGACAGGGTTCCTACGAGCAGTACTTC. Amino acid sequence: CASSTRQGSYEQYF.

The rearrangement uses TRBV5-1 and TRBJ2-3; no definite D call. Between the trimmed V and J ends, which lost 0 bases and 3 bases, there was a span of 14 bases. Germline V CDR1 and CDR2: SGHRS, YFSETQ. The CDR3 runs 16 residues. CDR3 amino acids: CASSLAGLLGTDTQYF. The CDR3 region has the DNA TGCGCCAGCAGCTTGGCTGGCCTCCTGGGGACAGATACGCAGTATTTT. The full variable domain, its missing parts supplied by reference TRBV5-1 and TRBJ2-3, is KAGVTQTPRYLIKTRGQQVTLSCSPISGHRSVSWYQQTPGQGLQFLFEYFSETQRNKGNFPGRFSGRQFSNSRSEMNVSTLELGDSALYLCASSLAGLLGTDTQYFGPGTRLTVL.

In this sample, this clone turned up once. V is TRBV5-1 and J is TRBJ1-1; unclear D gene. The length of the CDR3 is 13 residues. The V gene's germline CDR1 is SGHRS and CDR2 YFSETQ. Trimming took 4 bases from V and 1 from J, leaving 8 bases between them. This CDR3 reads CASSPWANTEAFF. In DNA, the CDR3 is TGCGCCAGCAGCCCCTGGGCGAACACTGAAGCTTTCTTT. Drawing the rest from reference TRBV5-1 and TRBJ1-1, the complete variable domain is KAGVTQTPRYLIKTRGQQVTLSCSPISGHRSVSWYQQTPGQGLQFLFEYFSETQRNKGNFPGRFSGRQFSNSRSEMNVSTLELGDSALYLCASSPWANTEAFFGQGTRLTVV.